Presented here are 12 T cell receptor beta chains from one specimen sequenced in a study of OX40 agonist ivuxolimab in advanced cancers. Some clones are missing from TCRdb's copy, which holds only in-frame ones; the method was immunoSEQ multiplex PCR. Here the sample spans more than 35,000 clones, 75% to 90% being singletons. The source material was CD4+ or CD8+ T cells sorted from blood, sampled in a trial of the OX40 agonist ivuxolimab. These receptors came from an adult with an advanced solid tumor such as melanoma, head and neck, liver or kidney cancer.

The chain joins TRBV7-2 to TRBJ2-1, with a possible D match to TRBD2 (7 bases). CDR3 length: 13 residues. The ends were cut back, 5 bases at V and 8 bases at J, with 13 bases in the middle. The V gene's germline CDR1 is SGHTA and CDR2 FQGNSA. CDR3 sequence reads: CASSPRGADEQFF. The CDR3 nucleotides read TGTGCCAGCAGCCCCCGGGGGGCTGATGAGCAGTTCTTC.

This chain uses TRBV5-1 with TRBJ1-2, with unresolved D. The CDR3 spans 13 residues. V lost 4 bases and J 5 bases, leaving 12 bases between the germline ends. Germline V gene data show CDR1 as SGHRS and CDR2 as YFSETQ. The CDR3 bases are TGCGCCAGCAGCAAACCCGGGGATTATGGCTACACCTTC. It specifies CASSKPGDYGYTF.

This rearrangement joins TRBV13 to TRBJ2-3, with TRBD1 identical over 7 bases. V lost 5 bases, J lost 3 bases, and 8 bases stayed unmatched. From germline, CDR1 is PRHDT and CDR2 FYEKMQ (reference sequence). This CDR3 has 15 residues. The CDR3 here is CASSLRDSRTDTQYF. The CDR3 DNA follows: TGTGCCAGCAGCCTCCGGGACAGTCGGACAGATACGCAGTATTTT.

The chain uses TRBV7-8 and TRBJ1-2, with 9 bases lining up with TRBD1. Losses at the gene ends were 3 bases for V and 7 bases for J; bases not matched to a gene: 6. CDR3 size: 14 residues. CDR1 is SGHVS, CDR2 FQNEAQ, per germline. The CDR3 DNA reads TGTGCCAGCAGCTTCGGACAGGGGCCAGCTGGCTACACCTTC. Its translation: CASSFGQGPAGYTF. Supplemented by reference TRBV7-8 and TRBJ1-2, the full variable domain reads GAGVSQSPRYKVAKRGQDVALRCDPISGHVSLFWYQQALGQGPEFLTYFQNEAQLDKSGLPSDRFFAERPEGSVSTLKIQRTQQEDSAVYLCASSFGQGPAGYTFGSGTRLTVV.

V usage is TRBV10-3 and J usage is TRBJ2-2, with D unresolved. V lost 1 base, J lost 2 bases, and 11 bases lay in between. CDR3 size: 16 residues. The germline CDR1 and CDR2 sequences are ENHRY and SYGVKD. CDR3 in DNA: TGTGCCATCAGTGAGTTGGGCGGAGTAAACACCGGGGAGCTGTTTTTT. Translating it yields CAISELGGVNTGELFF.

In nucleotides, the CDR3 is TGTGCCAGCAGTCTCGGGACAGGGGTTCAGCCCCAGCATTTT. This gives the protein CASSLGTGVQPQHF. The chain combines TRBV28 with TRBJ1-5; 10 bases are a match to TRBD1. CDR1 is MDHEN, CDR2 SYDVKM, per germline. CDR3 length: 14 residues. The J segment lost 6 bases and the V segment lost 5 bases, leaving 4 bases of the junction unmatched.

This chain links TRBV13 with TRBJ2-1, with D unclear. V dropped 1 base and J dropped 7 bases, with 14 bases sitting between them. The germline V gene has CDR1 PRHDT and CDR2 FYEKMQ (reference sequence). The CDR3 covers 15 residues. CDR3 loop: CASSLVGQWGNEQFF. The CDR3 region has the DNA TGTGCCAGCAGCTTAGTAGGCCAGTGGGGAAATGAGCAGTTCTTC.

This rearrangement joins TRBV6-5 to TRBJ2-1; a possible D gene is TRBD2 (5 bases). The germline V gene encodes CDR1 MNHEY and CDR2 SVGAGI. Trimming left V 6 bases short and J 8 bases short, with 14 bases between. The CDR3 totals 13 residues. The CDR3 region has the DNA TGTGCCAGCAGCTCCCCGGCGGGCCATGAGCAGTTCTTC. Translation: CASSSPAGHEQFF.

The CDR3 reads CASSVGMGSYEQYF. The CDR3 nucleotides read TGCGCCAGCAGCGTCGGGATGGGCTCCTACGAGCAGTACTTC. The chain couples TRBV5-1 to TRBJ2-7; D perhaps matches TRBD2 (5 bases). CDR3 length: 14 residues. Germline loops: CDR1 SGHRS, CDR2 YFSETQ. Trimming shortened V by 4 bases and J by 0 bases, and 11 bases separated the two germline ends. The full variable domain, with the rest looked up from reference TRBV5-1 and TRBJ2-7, is KAGVTQTPRYLIKTRGQQVTLSCSPISGHRSVSWYQQTPGQGLQFLFEYFSETQRNKGNFPGRFSGRQFSNSRSEMNVSTLELGDSALYLCASSVGMGSYEQYFGPGTRLTVT.

Only one count was recorded for this clone. This rearrangement joins TRBV5-8 to TRBJ1-5; TRBD1 agrees at 9 bases. The V gene's germline CDR1 is SGHTS and CDR2 YDEGEE. V lost 5 bases to trimming and J lost 3 bases; unmatched junction nucleotides: 3. CDR3 size: 14 residues. The CDR3 DNA sequence: TGTGCCAGCAGGGGGACAGGGTCCAATCAGCCCCAGCATTTT. Protein sequence: CASRGTGSNQPQHF.

V is TRBV29-1 and J is TRBJ2-7; 14 positions match TRBD2. There are 13 residues in the CDR3. With V trimmed by 6 bases and J by 4 bases, 2 bases remained unmatched. Germline V lookup: CDR1 SQVTM, CDR2 ANQGSEA. The CDR3 spells CSVGTSGRYEQYF. CDR3 coding DNA: TGCAGCGTCGGGACTAGCGGGAGATACGAGCAGTACTTC.

The chain joins TRBV7-9 to TRBJ1-5, with D maybe TRBD1 (5 bases). The germline CDR1 and CDR2 sequences are SEHNR and FQNEAQ (reference sequence). V lost 6 bases and J lost 6, with 12 bases in between. The CDR3 has 13 residues. CDR3 residues: CASRAGSAQPQHF. The CDR3 region has the DNA TGTGCCAGCAGGGCAGGGTCTGCTCAGCCCCAGCATTTT.